The clone carrying this T cell receptor beta chain occurred a few times. The length of the CDR3 is 13 residues. Trimming took 3 bases from V and 7 from J; bases not matched to a gene: 3. Germline lookup yields CDR1 LGHNT and CDR2 FRNRAP. For the second PCR, which ran for about 7 to 12 cycles, a sample-barcoded 5' primer and a J-beta primer mix were used. TCRdb passed the 5' RACE reads through MiXCR, listing each CDR3 protein once. This sample carries approximately 820,000 distinct CDR3 sequences, under 55% of them seen once, and the ten largest clones take roughly 19%. This sample is part of a study of blood T cells in healthy people across ages.

The sample comprised blood. The sequence derives from a man between 60 and 75 years old in good health. This chain uses TRBV12-5 with TRBJ2-1, with TRBD1 matching over 7 bases. The CDR3 nucleotides are TGTGCTAGTGGTTTAGCAGGGGGTAATGAGCAGTTCTTC. Its protein is CASGLAGGNEQFF.